This paragraph covers one T cell receptor beta chain sequence. In this sample, this clonotype turned up many times. It lacks a known antigen. No base quality information exists; no much larger clone differs at one position. These data belong to a study of CXCR3 chemokines and chemotherapy response in bladder cancer (dated by TCRdb to 2021 to 2024). With regard to the full study: Whether chemotherapy response in human bladder cancer was predicted by intratumoral CXCR3 chemokine system activity was examined in the study.

The library was generated by PCR. Reads for this sample came from an Illumina HiSeq 2500. Using fastp at Q25 and MiXCR, TCRdb reprocessed the public reads and kept productive beta chains. Identical CDR3 proteins give one entry, which carries the most common genes and DNA. Within this sample are 8,000 or so distinct CDR3 sequences, with around 12% of them counted one time only. Together, the top ten hold 15% to 20% of the sample. From the cysteine up to the phenylalanine, the CDR3 has a length of 14 residues. Only the CDR3 DNA stays, 42 bases, in frame from base 1. Germline trimming amounts to 2 bases on V and 7 bases on J, with 2 as the count of junction bases outside the gene matches. The CDR1 and CDR2 encoded by the germline V gene (reference sequence) are MNHNY and SVGAGI.

The chain joins TRBV6-6 to TRBJ2-2; the junction holds 9 bases that match TRBD2. This specimen was taken from a patient whose treatment included neoadjuvant chemotherapy. This TCR was sampled from a human donor with bladder cancer that responded to neoadjuvant chemotherapy. The CDR3 region reads CASSYPSGDGELFF. The DNA reads TGTGCCAGCAGTTACCCTAGCGGGGACGGGGAGCTGTTTTTT.